This T cell receptor (beta chain) stems from a study of blood T cell repertoires in COVID-19 (dated by TCRdb to 2020 to 2021). Background for the entire study: The collaborator samples originated in the United States, Italy and Spain and spanned the acute and convalescent phases of COVID-19. A freely available public database, intended as a resource for researchers studying the immune response to SARS-CoV-2, is where the repertoires were released. Deeply sampled blood TCRbeta repertoires from subjects exposed to, actively infected with, or recovered from COVID-19 were included in the dataset. Sample metadata almost always included a de-identified subject ID, COVID-19 status, age in years and sex. The material from the prospective study consisted of cDNA or gDNA derived from T cells, B-cell-depleted T cells, or PBMCs. HLA class I and class II types, where available, came from metadata supplied by the sample provider rather than from assay-based typing. The samples were drawn from the first 160 participants of the ongoing ImmuneRACE study and from 950 to 1,500 subjects provided by 6 global collaborators. Study-wide findings and limitations: The amount of clinical and demographic metadata varied by source and participant and was provided uncurated.

This clone was seen a single time. Its antigen target is currently unknown. Nothing much larger sits one base from this clone, and base qualities are not available. The identical CDR3 is also encoded by other nucleotide sequences in the sample. TCRbeta CDR3 regions were amplified from genomic DNA using the immunoSEQ Assay, a bias-controlled multiplex PCR. In the source study's methods: Nucleated cell counts per sample were estimated from amplification of reference gene primers within the assay. To quantify the absolute abundance of each unique TCRbeta CDR3 rearrangement, sequence reads were collapsed and filtered. For each sample, productive Simpson clonality was calculated by taking the square root of Simpson's diversity index across productive rearrangements. TCRdb took this table from immuneACCESS and kept in-frame rearrangements with V and J called. Such tables lack part of the clones; where checked against another copy, unresolved V genes explain under half of the gap, and the rest is unexplained. Clonal size and the V and J genes are those of that table, whereas D and trimming came from the DNA. This sample holds a few hundred thousand clones; 80% were observed only once. The top ten hold about 7.7% of the sample.

In the prospective study, participants were roughly 18 to 100 years old, resided in 20 to 30 geographic areas of the United States, and were enrolled through a virtual design. In the prospective study, cohorts were assigned on the basis of participant-reported clinical history obtained from a screening survey and a study questionnaire. In the prospective study, whole blood, serum and a nasopharyngeal or oropharyngeal swab were collected from each participant by mobile phlebotomists. Prospective study participants could optionally give additional blood draws and questionnaires over an approximately two-month period. Before DNA extraction, prospective study blood samples were shipped either frozen or at room temperature. The germline V and J ends show losses of 3 bases and 2 bases respectively, and no gene match explains 2 bases of the junction. CDR1 and CDR2, looked up from the germline V gene, are KGHSH and LQKENI. Reading from cysteine to phenylalanine, the CDR3 counts 14 amino acids. Only the CDR3 DNA is retained, 42 bases long and in frame from the first base.

Sequencing was carried out using PBMCs or T cells enriched from blood (not recorded which). The sequence links TRBV18 to TRBJ1-1, with 8 bases matching TRBD1. The TCR sequence derives from a woman aged 40 to 50 with acute COVID-19. The CDR3 protein is CASSPQGANTEAFF. The sequenced DNA: TGTGCCAGCTCACCGCAGGGGGCTAACACTGAAGCTTTCTTT.